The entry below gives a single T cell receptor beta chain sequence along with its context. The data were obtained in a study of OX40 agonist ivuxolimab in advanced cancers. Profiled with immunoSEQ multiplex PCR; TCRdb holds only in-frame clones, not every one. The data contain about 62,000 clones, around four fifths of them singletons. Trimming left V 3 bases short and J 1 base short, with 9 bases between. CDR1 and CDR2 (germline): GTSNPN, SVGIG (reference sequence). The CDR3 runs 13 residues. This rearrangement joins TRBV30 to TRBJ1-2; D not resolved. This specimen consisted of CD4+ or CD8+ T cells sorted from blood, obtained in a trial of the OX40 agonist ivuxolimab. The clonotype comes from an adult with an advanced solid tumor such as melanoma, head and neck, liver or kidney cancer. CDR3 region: CAWSWWRNYGYTF. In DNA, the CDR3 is TGTGCCTGGAGCTGGTGGCGTAACTATGGCTACACCTTC.